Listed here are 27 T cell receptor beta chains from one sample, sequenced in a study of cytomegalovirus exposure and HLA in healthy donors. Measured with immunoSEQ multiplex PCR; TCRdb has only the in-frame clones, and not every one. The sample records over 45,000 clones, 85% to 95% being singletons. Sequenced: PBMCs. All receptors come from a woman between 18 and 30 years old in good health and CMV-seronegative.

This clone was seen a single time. As DNA, the CDR3 is TGTGCCAGCAGCTTAGAGGGTAACAATGAGCAGTTCTTC. Protein product: CASSLEGNNEQFF. This chain joins TRBV5-8 and TRBJ2-1, with D possibly TRBD2 on 5 matching bases. CDR1 and CDR2 from the germline V gene are SGHTS and YDEGEE. Trimming removed 2 bases at V and 5 bases at J, with 8 bases between. The CDR3 spans 13 residues.

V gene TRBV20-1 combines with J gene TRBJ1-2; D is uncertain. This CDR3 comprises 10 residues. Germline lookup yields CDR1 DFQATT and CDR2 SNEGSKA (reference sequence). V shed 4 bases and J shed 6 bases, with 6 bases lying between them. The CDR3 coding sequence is TGCAGTGCTAAACAGAATGGCTACACCTTC. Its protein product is CSAKQNGYTF.

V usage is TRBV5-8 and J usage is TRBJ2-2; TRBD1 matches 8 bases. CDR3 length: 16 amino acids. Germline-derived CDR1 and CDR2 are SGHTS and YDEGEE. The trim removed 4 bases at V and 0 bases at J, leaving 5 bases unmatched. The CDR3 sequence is CASSLGQVANTGELFF. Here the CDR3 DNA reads TGTGCCAGCAGCCTGGGACAGGTCGCGAACACCGGGGAGCTGTTTTTT.

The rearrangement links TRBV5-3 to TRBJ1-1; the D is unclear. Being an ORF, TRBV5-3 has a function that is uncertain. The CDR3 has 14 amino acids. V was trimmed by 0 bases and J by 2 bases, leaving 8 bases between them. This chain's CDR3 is CARSLDRFNTEAFF. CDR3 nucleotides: TGTGCCAGAAGCTTGGACAGATTTAACACTGAAGCTTTCTTT.

Here the CDR3 reads CASQGRGTGSSGETQYF. CDR3 coding DNA: TGTGCCAGCCAAGGACGGGGGACAGGGTCATCCGGAGAGACCCAGTACTTC. V usage is TRBV5-4 and J usage is TRBJ2-5; 9 bases align to TRBD1. Trimming at V came to 7 bases and at J to 4 bases, leaving 17 bases not matched to a gene. Germline V gene data show CDR1 as SGHNT and CDR2 as YYREEE (reference sequence). This CDR3 has 17 residues.

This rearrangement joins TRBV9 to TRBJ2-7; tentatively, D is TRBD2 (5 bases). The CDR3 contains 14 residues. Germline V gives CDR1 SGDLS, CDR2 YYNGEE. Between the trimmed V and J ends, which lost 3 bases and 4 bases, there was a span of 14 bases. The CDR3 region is CASSALQEAYEQYV. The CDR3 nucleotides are TGTGCCAGCAGCGCCCTCCAGGAGGCTTACGAGCAGTACGTC.

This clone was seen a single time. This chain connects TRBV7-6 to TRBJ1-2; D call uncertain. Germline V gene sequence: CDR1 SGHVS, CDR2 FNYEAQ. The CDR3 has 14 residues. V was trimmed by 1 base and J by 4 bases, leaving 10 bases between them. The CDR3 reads CASSLGTSVYGYTF. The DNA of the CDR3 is TGTGCCAGCAGCTTAGGAACAAGCGTCTATGGCTACACCTTC.

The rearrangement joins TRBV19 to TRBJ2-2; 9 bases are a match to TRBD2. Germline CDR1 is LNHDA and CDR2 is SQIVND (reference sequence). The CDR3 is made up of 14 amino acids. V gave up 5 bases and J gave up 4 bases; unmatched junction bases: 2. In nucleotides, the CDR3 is TGTGCCAGTAGTGCTAGCGGGGCCACCGGGGAGCTGTTTTTT. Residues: CASSASGATGELFF.

The CDR3 DNA sequence: TGTGCCAGCAGCTTGGGCGCGGAGCAGTACTTC. It specifies CASSLGAEQYF. This chain joins TRBV5-6 and TRBJ2-5; no clear D gene. Germline loops: CDR1 SGHDT, CDR2 YYEEEE. The CDR3 runs to 11 residues. Trimming took off 0 bases at V and 11 bases at J, with 8 bases between the two ends. Full variable domain (missing parts from reference TRBV5-6 and TRBJ2-5): DAGVTQSPTHLIKTRGQQVTLRCSPKSGHDTVSWYQQALGQGPQFIFQYYEEEERQRGNFPDRFSGHQFPNYSSELNVNALLLGDSALYLCASSLGAEQYFGPGTRLLVL.

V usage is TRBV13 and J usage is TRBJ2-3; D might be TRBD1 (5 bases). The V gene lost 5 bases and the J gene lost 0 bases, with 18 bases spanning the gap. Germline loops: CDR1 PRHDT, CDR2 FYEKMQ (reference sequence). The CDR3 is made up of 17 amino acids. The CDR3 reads CASSHSNRPSSTDTQYF. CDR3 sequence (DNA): TGTGCCAGCAGCCACTCCAACAGGCCAAGTAGCACAGATACGCAGTATTTT.

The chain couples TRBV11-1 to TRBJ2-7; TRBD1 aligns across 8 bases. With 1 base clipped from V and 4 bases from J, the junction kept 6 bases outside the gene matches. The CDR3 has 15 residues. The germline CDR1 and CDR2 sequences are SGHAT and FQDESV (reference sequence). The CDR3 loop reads CASSLDRTGTYEQYF. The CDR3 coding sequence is TGTGCCAGCAGCTTAGATCGGACAGGGACGTACGAGCAGTACTTC.

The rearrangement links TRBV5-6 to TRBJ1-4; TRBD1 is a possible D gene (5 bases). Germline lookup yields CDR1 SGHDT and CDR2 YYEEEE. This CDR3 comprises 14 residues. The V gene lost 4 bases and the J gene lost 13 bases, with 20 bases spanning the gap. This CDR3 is CASSPGGTPARLFF. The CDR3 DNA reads TGTGCCAGCAGCCCCGGGGGGACTCCCGCGCGACTGTTTTTT.

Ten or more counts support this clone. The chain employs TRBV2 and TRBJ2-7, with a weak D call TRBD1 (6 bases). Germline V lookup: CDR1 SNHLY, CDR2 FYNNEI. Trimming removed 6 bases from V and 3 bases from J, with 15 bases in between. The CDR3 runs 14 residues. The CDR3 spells CASRKWDTNYEQYV. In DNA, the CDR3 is TGTGCCAGCAGGAAGTGGGACACCAACTACGAGCAGTACGTC.

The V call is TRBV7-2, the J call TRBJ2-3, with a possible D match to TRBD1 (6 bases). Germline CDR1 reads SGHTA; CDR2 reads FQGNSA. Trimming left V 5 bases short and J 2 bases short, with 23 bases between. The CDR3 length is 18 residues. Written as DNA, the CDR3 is TGTGCCAGCAGCCCAGCCCCCACAGGGCGCCCTTCCACAGATACGCAGTATTTT. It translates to CASSPAPTGRPSTDTQYF.

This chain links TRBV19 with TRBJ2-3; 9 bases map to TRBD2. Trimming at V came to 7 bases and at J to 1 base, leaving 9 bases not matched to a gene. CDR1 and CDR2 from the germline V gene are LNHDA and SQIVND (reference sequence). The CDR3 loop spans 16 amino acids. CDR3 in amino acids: CASTTPRTSGTDTQYF. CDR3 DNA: TGTGCCAGTACCACTCCCCGGACTAGCGGCACAGATACGCAGTATTTT.

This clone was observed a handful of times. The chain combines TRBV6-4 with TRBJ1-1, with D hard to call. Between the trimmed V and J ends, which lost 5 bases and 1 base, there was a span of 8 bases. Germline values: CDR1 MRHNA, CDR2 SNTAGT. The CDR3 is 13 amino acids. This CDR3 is CASSLQKNTEAFF. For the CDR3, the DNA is TGTGCCAGCAGTTTACAGAAGAACACTGAAGCTTTCTTT.

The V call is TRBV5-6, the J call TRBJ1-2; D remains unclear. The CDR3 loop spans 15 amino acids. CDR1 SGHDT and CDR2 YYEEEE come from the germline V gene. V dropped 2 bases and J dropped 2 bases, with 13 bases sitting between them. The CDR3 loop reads CASSFVTYTNYGYTF. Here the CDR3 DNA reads TGTGCCAGCAGCTTCGTGACATACACAAACTATGGCTACACCTTC.

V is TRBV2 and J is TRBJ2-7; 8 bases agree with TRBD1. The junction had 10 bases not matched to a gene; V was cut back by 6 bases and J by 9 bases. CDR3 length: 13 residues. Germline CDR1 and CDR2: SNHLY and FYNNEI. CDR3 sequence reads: CASRKDRALGQYF. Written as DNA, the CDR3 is TGTGCCAGCAGGAAGGACAGGGCACTGGGGCAGTACTTC.

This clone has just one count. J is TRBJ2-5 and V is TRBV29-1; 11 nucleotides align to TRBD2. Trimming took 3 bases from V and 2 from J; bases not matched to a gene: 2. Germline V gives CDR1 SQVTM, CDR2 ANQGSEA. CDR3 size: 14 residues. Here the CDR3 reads CSVDPSGRQETQYF. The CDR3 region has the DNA TGCAGCGTTGACCCTAGCGGGAGGCAAGAGACCCAGTACTTC. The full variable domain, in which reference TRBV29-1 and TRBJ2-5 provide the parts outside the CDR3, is SAVISQKPSRDICQRGTSLTIQCQVDSQVTMMFWYRQQPGQSLTLIATANQGSEATYESGFVIDKFPISRPNLTFSTLTVSNMSPEDSSIYLCSVDPSGRQETQYFGPGTRLLVL.

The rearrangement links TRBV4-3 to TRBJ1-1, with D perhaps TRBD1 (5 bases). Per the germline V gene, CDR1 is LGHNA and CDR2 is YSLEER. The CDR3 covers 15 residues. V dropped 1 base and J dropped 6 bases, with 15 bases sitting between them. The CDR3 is CASSQVFQGIAEAFF. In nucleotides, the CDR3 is TGCGCCAGCAGCCAAGTATTCCAGGGAATCGCTGAAGCTTTCTTT.

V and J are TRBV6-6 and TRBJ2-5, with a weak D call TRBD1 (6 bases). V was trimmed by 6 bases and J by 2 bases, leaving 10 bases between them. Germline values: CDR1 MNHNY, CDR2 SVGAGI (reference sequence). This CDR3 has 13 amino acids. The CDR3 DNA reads TGTGCCAGCAGCCGGGACAAACAAGAGACCCAGTACTTC. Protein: CASSRDKQETQYF.

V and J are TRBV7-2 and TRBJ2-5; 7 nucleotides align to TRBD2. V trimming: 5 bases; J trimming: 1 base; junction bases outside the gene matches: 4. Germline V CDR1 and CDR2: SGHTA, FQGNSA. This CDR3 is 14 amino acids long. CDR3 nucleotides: TGTGCCAGCAGCCCCGCGGGGGTCCAAGAGACCCAGTACTTC. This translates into CASSPAGVQETQYF.

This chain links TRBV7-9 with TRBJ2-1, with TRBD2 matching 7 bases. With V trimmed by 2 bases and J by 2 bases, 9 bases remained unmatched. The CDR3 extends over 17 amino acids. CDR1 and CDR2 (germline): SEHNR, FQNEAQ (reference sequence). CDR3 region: CASSLLWEGATYNEQFF. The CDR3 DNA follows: TGTGCCAGCAGCTTACTATGGGAGGGAGCGACCTACAATGAGCAGTTCTTC.

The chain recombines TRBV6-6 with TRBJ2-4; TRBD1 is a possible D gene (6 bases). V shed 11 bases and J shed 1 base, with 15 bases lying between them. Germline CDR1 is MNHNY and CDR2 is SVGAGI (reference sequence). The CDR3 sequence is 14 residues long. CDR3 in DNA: TGTGCCGCGAAGGGGGTCAATGCCAAAAACATTCAGTACTTC. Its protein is CAAKGVNAKNIQYF.

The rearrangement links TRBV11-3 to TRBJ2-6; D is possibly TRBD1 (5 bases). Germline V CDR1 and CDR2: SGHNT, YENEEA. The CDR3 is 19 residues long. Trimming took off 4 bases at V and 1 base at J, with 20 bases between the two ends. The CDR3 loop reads CASSSTYPQVGSGANVLTF. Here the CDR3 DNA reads TGTGCCAGCAGCTCGACCTACCCACAGGTTGGGTCTGGGGCCAACGTCCTGACTTTC.

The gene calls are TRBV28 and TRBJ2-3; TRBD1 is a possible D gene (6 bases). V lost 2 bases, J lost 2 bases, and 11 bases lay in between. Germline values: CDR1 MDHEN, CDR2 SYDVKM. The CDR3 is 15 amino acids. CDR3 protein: CASSLQGWDTDTQYF. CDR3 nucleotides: TGTGCCAGCAGTTTACAGGGGTGGGACACAGATACGCAGTATTTT. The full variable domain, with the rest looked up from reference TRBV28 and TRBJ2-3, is DVKVTQSSRYLVKRTGEKVFLECVQDMDHENMFWYRQDPGLGLRLIYFSYDVKMKEKGDIPEGYSVSREKKERFSLILESASTNQTSMYLCASSLQGWDTDTQYFGPGTRLTVL.

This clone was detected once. The CDR3 spells CASSPDRAYGYTF. CDR3 coding DNA: TGTGCCAGTAGTCCCGACAGAGCCTATGGCTACACCTTC. The chain links TRBV19 to TRBJ1-2; TRBD1 might be the D (5 bases). From germline, CDR1 is LNHDA and CDR2 SQIVND (reference sequence). Between the trimmed V and J ends, which lost 5 bases and 4 bases, there was a span of 11 bases. The CDR3 is 13 residues long.